One and the same sample provided the 15 T cell receptor beta chains below, sequenced in a study of shared clonotypes between healthy human individuals. The data were produced by immunoSEQ multiplex PCR, yet TCRdb's version contains in-frame clones alone and is incomplete. This table holds about 2.4 million clones, over 85% found once. Input material: naive CD4+ T cells sorted from blood. Subset indicated: CD45RA+ positively selected. These receptors all come from a man between 18 and 35 years old in good health.

This CDR3 reads CASRVSGLGTDTQYF. The CDR3 nucleotides are TGTGCCAGCAGAGTTAGCGGGCTTGGCACAGATACGCAGTATTTT. The chain has TRBV2 and TRBJ2-3; TRBD2 matches at 7 bases. In germline, CDR1 is SNHLY, CDR2 FYNNEI. The CDR3 extends over 15 amino acids. The V gene end was trimmed by 6 bases and the J gene end by 1 base; junction bases not matched to a gene: 7.

CDR3 bases: TGCGCCAGCAGCTGGGGGGGTCCCGGGACAGGCCACGAGCAGTACTTC. Protein sequence: CASSWGGPGTGHEQYF. V is TRBV5-1 and J is TRBJ2-7; a weak D match, TRBD1 (8 bases). The germline CDR1 and CDR2 sequences are SGHRS and YFSETQ. Trimming removed 3 bases at V and 5 bases at J, with 21 bases between. CDR3 length: 16 residues.

The chain employs TRBV6-1 and TRBJ1-5; TRBD1 might be the D (6 bases). The CDR3 contains 16 residues. Germline V gene data show CDR1 as MNHNS and CDR2 as SASEGT. The V and J ends lost 3 bases and 6 bases respectively, with 18 bases between them. CDR3 coding DNA: TGTGCCAGCAGTGATACAGGCGCCCTAGGGGGTCAGCCCCAGCATTTT. This gives the protein CASSDTGALGGQPQHF.

This sequence joins TRBV6-6 and TRBJ1-5, with 10 bases fitting TRBD1. Germline CDR1 reads MNHNY; CDR2 reads SVGAGI (reference sequence). J was trimmed by 2 bases and V by 6 bases; bases with no gene match: 7. The CDR3 is made up of 16 amino acids. The CDR3 region is CASSMDRGEGNQPQHF. The CDR3, as DNA: TGTGCCAGCAGCATGGACAGGGGGGAGGGCAATCAGCCCCAGCATTTT.

This chain joins TRBV18 and TRBJ2-3; 10 positions agree with TRBD2. After removal of 5 bases from V and 6 bases from J, the junction contained 8 bases not matched to a gene. Germline loops: CDR1 KGHSH, CDR2 LQKENI. The length of the CDR3 is 15 residues. This CDR3 is CASSSPSGSADTQYF. The CDR3 bases are TGTGCCAGCTCATCCCCTAGCGGGAGTGCCGATACGCAGTATTTT.

The chain employs TRBV29-1 and TRBJ2-1; 9 bases line up with TRBD2. Germline V lookup: CDR1 SQVTM, CDR2 ANQGSEA. J lost 2 bases, V lost 7 bases, and 6 bases had no gene match. The CDR3 runs to 14 residues. The CDR3 sequence: CSAEREAAYNEQFF. The CDR3, as DNA: TGCAGCGCTGAGCGGGAGGCCGCCTACAATGAGCAGTTCTTC.

The CDR3 DNA follows: TGTGCCAGCAGAGGACTAGCGGGAAACTACGAGCAGTACTTC. It codes for CASRGLAGNYEQYF. The chain links TRBV6-1 to TRBJ2-7; TRBD2 agrees at 12 bases. With V trimmed by 6 bases and J by 3 bases, 3 bases remained unmatched. Germline loops: CDR1 MNHNS, CDR2 SASEGT. The CDR3 loop spans 14 amino acids.

The V and J genes are TRBV7-9 and TRBJ2-7; TRBD2 agrees at 8 bases. V shed 1 base and J 3 bases; nucleotides not matched to a gene: 5. The CDR3 totals 15 residues. Germline V gene data show CDR1 as SEHNR and CDR2 as FQNEAQ (reference sequence). DNA of the CDR3: TGTGCCAGCAGCTTAGTTCCGGGACTAGGCTACGAGCAGTACTTC. Its translation: CASSLVPGLGYEQYF. Variable domain in full (rest from reference TRBV7-9 and TRBJ2-7): DTGVSQNPRHKITKRGQNVTFRCDPISEHNRLYWYRQTLGQGPEFLTYFQNEAQLEKSRLLSDRFSAERPKGSFSTLEIQRTEQGDSAMYLCASSLVPGLGYEQYFGPGTRLTVT.

The chain combines TRBV4-3 with TRBJ1-5; D unresolved. Per the germline V gene, CDR1 is LGHNA and CDR2 is YSLEER. The CDR3 contains 13 residues. Trimming removed 3 bases from V and 1 base from J, with 4 bases in between. The CDR3 DNA is TGCGCCAGCAGCCAGGGGAGCAATCAGCCCCAGCATTTT. It is translated as CASSQGSNQPQHF.

This clone was detected only once. The chain joins TRBV4-1 to TRBJ2-1; D possibly matches TRBD1 or TRBD2 (5 bases each). The CDR3 is 14 residues long. CDR1 MGHRA and CDR2 YSYEKL come from the germline V gene. V was cut by 1 base and J by 6 bases, with 10 bases left in between. This CDR3 is CASSQAWGTNEQFF. As DNA, the CDR3 is TGCGCCAGCAGCCAAGCGTGGGGGACCAATGAGCAGTTCTTC.

In this sample, this clone turned up once. The rearrangement joins TRBV5-4 to TRBJ2-5, with 7 nucleotides matching TRBD2. This CDR3 has 18 residues. Germline assignment: CDR1 SGHNT and CDR2 YYREEE (reference sequence). Trimming took 3 bases from V and 2 from J; bases not matched to a gene: 16. The CDR3 loop is CASSSYPTLTSEQETQYF. The CDR3 DNA reads TGTGCCAGCAGCTCCTACCCGACCCTCACTAGCGAGCAAGAGACCCAGTACTTC.

This clone was seen once. V usage is TRBV7-8 and J usage is TRBJ2-7; 9 bases align to TRBD1. The CDR3 runs to 14 residues. With 5 bases clipped from V and 2 bases from J, the junction kept 4 bases outside the gene matches. Germline assignment: CDR1 SGHVS and CDR2 FQNEAQ. CDR3 coding DNA: TGTGCCAGCAGCGTGGACAGGGGACCCTACGAGCAGTACTTC. This codes for CASSVDRGPYEQYF.

This clone has a single count. The CDR3 DNA is TGTGCCAGCAGCGGCGACGGCGACACTGAAGCTTTCTTT. This gives the protein CASSGDGDTEAFF. V gene TRBV2 combines with J gene TRBJ1-1; no definite D call. Germline V lookup: CDR1 SNHLY, CDR2 FYNNEI. The CDR3 totals 13 residues. The ends were cut back, 6 bases at V and 3 bases at J, with 11 bases in the middle. The full variable domain, rest sourced from reference TRBV2 and TRBJ1-1, is EPEVTQTPSHQVTQMGQEVILRCVPISNHLYFYWYRQILGQKVEFLVSFYNNEISEKSEIFDDQFSVERPDGSNFTLKIRSTKLEDSAMYFCASSGDGDTEAFFGQGTRLTVV.

The V and J genes are TRBV28 and TRBJ1-2; D remains ambiguous. This CDR3 spans 14 amino acids. V lost 3 bases and J lost 2, with 10 bases in between. CDR1 is MDHEN, CDR2 SYDVKM, per germline. CDR3 in amino acids: CASSLGASNYGYTF. CDR3 nucleotides: TGTGCCAGCAGTTTGGGAGCTTCGAACTATGGCTACACCTTC.

Only a few counts were recorded for this clone. The V call is TRBV5-4, the J call TRBJ2-1; maybe TRBD1 (6 bases). V gave up 7 bases and J gave up 4 bases, with 12 bases separating them. The CDR3 covers 13 residues. The germline V gene encodes CDR1 SGHNT and CDR2 YYREEE (reference sequence). The CDR3 protein is CASHEGVYNEQFF. CDR3 sequence (DNA): TGTGCCAGCCATGAGGGGGTGTACAATGAGCAGTTCTTC.